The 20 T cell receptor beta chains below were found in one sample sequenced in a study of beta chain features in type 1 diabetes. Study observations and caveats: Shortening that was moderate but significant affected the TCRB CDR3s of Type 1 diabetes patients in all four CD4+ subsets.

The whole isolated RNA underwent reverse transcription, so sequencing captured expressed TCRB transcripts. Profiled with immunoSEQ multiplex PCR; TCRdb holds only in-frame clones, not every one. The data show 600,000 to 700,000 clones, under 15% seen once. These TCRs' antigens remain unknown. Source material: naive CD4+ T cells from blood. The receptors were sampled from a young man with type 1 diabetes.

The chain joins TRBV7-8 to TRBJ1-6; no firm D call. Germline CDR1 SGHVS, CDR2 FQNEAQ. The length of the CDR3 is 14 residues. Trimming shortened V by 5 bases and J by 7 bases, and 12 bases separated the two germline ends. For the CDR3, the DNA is TGTGCCAGCAGCCCACCTGTTGGAAATTCACCCCTCCACTTT. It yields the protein CASSPPVGNSPLHF. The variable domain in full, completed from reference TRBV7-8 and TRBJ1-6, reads GAGVSQSPRYKVAKRGQDVALRCDPISGHVSLFWYQQALGQGPEFLTYFQNEAQLDKSGLPSDRFFAERPEGSVSTLKIQRTQQEDSAVYLCASSPPVGNSPLHFGNGTRLTVT.

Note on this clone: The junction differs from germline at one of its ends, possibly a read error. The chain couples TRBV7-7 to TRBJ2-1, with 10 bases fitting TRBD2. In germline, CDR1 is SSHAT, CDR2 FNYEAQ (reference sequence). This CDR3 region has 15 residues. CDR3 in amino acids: CASSQTSGDYNEQFF. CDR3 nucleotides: TGTGCTAGCAGCCAAACTAGCGGGGACTACAATGAGCAGTTCTTC.

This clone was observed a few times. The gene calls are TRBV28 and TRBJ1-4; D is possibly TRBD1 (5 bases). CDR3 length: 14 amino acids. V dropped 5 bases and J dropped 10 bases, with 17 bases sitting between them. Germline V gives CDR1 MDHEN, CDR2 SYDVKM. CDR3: CASSQAPGRGKLFF. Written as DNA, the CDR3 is TGTGCCAGCAGTCAAGCCCCAGGGCGGGGAAAACTGTTTTTT. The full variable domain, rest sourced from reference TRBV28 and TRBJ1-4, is DVKVTQSSRYLVKRTGEKVFLECVQDMDHENMFWYRQDPGLGLRLIYFSYDVKMKEKGDIPEGYSVSREKKERFSLILESASTNQTSMYLCASSQAPGRGKLFFGSGTQLSVL.

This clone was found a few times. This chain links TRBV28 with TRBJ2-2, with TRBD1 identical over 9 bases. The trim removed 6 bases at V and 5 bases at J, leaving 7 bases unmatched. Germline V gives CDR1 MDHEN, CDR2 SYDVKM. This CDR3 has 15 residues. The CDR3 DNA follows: TGTGCCAGCAGGACGGACAGGGGAAGAACCGGGGAGCTGTTTTTT. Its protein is CASRTDRGRTGELFF. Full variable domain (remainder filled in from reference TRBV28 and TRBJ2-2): DVKVTQSSRYLVKRTGEKVFLECVQDMDHENMFWYRQDPGLGLRLIYFSYDVKMKEKGDIPEGYSVSREKKERFSLILESASTNQTSMYLCASRTDRGRTGELFFGEGSRLTVL.

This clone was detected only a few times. CDR3: CASRLAVSSYNEQFF. CDR3 DNA sequence: TGCGCCAGCCGACTAGCGGTGTCCTCCTACAATGAGCAGTTCTTC. This chain uses TRBV5-1 with TRBJ2-1; TRBD2 matches 9 bases. The CDR3 loop spans 15 amino acids. CDR1 SGHRS and CDR2 YFSETQ come from the germline V gene. Trimming removed 7 bases from V and 0 bases from J; junction bases left unmatched: 5.

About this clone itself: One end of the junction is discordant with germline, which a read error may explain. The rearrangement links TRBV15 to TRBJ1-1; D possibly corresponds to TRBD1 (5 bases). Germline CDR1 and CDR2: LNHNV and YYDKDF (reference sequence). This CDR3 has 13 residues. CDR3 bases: TGTGCCACCAGTAGAGAGGGGTACACTGAAGCTTTCTTT. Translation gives CATSREGYTEAFF.

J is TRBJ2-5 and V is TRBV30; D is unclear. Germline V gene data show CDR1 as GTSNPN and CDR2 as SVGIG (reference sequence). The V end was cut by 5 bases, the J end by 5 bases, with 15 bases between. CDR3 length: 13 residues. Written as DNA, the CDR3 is TGTGCCTGGGCGCCAAATGAGTGGGAGACCCAGTACTTC. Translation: CAWAPNEWETQYF.

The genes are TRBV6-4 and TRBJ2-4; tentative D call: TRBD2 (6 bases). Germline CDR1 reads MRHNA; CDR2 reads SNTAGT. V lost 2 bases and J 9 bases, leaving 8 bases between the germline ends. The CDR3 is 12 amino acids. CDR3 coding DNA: TGTGCCAGCAGTGACAGGGGAGGCATTCAGTACTTC. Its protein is CASSDRGGIQYF.

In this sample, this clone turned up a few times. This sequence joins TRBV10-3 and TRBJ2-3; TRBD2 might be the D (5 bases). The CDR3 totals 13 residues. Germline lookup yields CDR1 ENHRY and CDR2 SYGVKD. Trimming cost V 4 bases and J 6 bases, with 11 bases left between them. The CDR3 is CAISGAGVDTQYF. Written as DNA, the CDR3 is TGTGCCATCAGTGGGGCCGGGGTCGATACGCAGTATTTT.

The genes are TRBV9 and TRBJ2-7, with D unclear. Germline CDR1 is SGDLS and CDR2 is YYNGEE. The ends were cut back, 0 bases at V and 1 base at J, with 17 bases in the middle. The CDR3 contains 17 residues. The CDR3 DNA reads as TGTGCCAGCAGCGTAGACCCCCAAGGTGCGTCGTCCTACGAGCAGTACTTC. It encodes CASSVDPQGASSYEQYF.

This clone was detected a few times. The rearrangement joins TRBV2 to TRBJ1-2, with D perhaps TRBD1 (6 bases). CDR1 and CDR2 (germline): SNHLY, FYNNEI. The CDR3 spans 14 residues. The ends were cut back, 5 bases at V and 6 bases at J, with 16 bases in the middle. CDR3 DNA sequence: TGTGCCAGCAGTTTCGGGGGCGCTTTAGATGGCTACACCTTC. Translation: CASSFGGALDGYTF. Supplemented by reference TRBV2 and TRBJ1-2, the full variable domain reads EPEVTQTPSHQVTQMGQEVILRCVPISNHLYFYWYRQILGQKVEFLVSFYNNEISEKSEIFDDQFSVERPDGSNFTLKIRSTKLEDSAMYFCASSFGGALDGYTFGSGTRLTVV.

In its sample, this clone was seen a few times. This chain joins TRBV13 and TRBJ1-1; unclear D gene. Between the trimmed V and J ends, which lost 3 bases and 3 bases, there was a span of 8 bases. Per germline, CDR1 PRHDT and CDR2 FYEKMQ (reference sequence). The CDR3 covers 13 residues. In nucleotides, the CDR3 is TGTGCCAGCAGCTTGGCTACAGACACTGAAGCTTTCTTT. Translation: CASSLATDTEAFF.

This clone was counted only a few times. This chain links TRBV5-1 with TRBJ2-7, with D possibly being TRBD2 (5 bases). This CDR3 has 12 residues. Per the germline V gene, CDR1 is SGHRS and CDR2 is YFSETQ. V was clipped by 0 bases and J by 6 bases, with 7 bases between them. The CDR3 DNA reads TGCGCCAGCAGCTTGGCCGGGATCGAGCAGTACTTC. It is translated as CASSLAGIEQYF.

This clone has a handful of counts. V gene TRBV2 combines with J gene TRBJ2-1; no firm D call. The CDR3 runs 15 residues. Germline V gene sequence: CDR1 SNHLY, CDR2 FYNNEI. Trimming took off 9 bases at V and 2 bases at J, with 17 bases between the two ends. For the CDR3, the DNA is TGTGCCAGAGGCCCCCCAGGTTTGGCCTACAATGAGCAGTTCTTC. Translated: CARGPPGLAYNEQFF.

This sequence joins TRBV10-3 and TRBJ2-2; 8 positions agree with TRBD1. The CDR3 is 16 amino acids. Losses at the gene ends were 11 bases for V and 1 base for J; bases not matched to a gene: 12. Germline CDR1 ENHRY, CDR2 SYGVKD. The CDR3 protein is CASSWGGQGNTGELFF. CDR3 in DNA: TGTGCCTCATCTTGGGGCGGACAGGGGAACACCGGGGAGCTGTTTTTT.

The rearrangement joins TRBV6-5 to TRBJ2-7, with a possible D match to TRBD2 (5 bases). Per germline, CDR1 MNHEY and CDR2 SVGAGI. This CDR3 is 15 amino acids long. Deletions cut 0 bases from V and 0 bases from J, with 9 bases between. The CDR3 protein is CASSYSGDYSYEQYF. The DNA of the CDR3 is TGTGCCAGCAGTTACTCGGGTGACTACTCCTACGAGCAGTACTTC.

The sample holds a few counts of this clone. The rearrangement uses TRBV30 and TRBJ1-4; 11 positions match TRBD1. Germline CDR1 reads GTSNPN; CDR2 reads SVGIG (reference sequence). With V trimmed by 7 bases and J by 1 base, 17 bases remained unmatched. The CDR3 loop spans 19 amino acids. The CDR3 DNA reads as TGTGCCTCCCGAGGGACAGGGGGATTAGTAGGAAGAACTAATGAAAAACTGTTTTTT. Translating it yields CASRGTGGLVGRTNEKLFF.

CDR3 nucleotides: TGTGCCAGCAGTTACAACGGGGCCGGGGAGCTGTTTTTT. As protein: CASSYNGAGELFF. The chain uses TRBV6-5 and TRBJ2-2, with D tentatively TRBD2 (5 bases). CDR3 length: 13 amino acids. The V gene's germline CDR1 is MNHEY and CDR2 SVGAGI. V shed 2 bases and J shed 6 bases, with 7 bases lying between them.

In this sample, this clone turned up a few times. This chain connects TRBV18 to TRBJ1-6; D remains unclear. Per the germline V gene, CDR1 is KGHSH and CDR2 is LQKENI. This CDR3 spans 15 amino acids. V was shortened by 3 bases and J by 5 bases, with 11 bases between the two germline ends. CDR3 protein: CASSPGGRDNSPLHF. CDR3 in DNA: TGTGCCAGCTCACCCGGCGGCAGAGATAATTCACCCCTCCACTTT. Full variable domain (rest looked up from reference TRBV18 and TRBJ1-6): NAGVMQNPRHLVRRRGQEARLRCSPMKGHSHVYWYRQLPEEGLKFMVYLQKENIIDESGMPKERFSAEFPKEGPSILRIQQVVRGDSAAYFCASSPGGRDNSPLHFGNGTRLTVT.

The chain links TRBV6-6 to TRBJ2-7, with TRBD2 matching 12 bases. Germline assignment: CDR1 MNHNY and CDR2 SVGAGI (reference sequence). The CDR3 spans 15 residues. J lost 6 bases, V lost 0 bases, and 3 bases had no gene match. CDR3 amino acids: CASSYSTSGGPEQYF. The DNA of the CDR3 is TGTGCCAGCAGTTACTCGACTAGCGGGGGCCCCGAGCAGTACTTC.